This T cell receptor (beta chain) originates from a study of T-cell reconstitution after alpha-beta-depleted transplantation in children. Preparing the TCRbeta library involved the use of unique molecular identifiers. MiXCR, run by TCRdb on the PCR reads, gives a single entry per CDR3 protein. This table holds approximately 510,000 distinct CDR3 sequences, roughly 18% found once. CDR1 is DFQATT, CDR2 SNEGSKA, per germline (reference sequence). V was cut by 4 bases and J by 2 bases, with 14 bases left in between. CDR3 length: 14 residues. The material sequenced was PBMCs from the stem cell graft donor, taken from the stem cell graft. The sequence was collected from a human donor who donated a stem cell graft to a child with acute lymphoblastic leukemia. This sequence joins TRBV20-1 and TRBJ1-2; tentatively, D is TRBD1 (5 bases). CDR3 sequence reads: CSATREGWNYGYTF. CDR3 in DNA: TGCAGTGCTACACGTGAGGGGTGGAACTATGGCTACACCTTC.